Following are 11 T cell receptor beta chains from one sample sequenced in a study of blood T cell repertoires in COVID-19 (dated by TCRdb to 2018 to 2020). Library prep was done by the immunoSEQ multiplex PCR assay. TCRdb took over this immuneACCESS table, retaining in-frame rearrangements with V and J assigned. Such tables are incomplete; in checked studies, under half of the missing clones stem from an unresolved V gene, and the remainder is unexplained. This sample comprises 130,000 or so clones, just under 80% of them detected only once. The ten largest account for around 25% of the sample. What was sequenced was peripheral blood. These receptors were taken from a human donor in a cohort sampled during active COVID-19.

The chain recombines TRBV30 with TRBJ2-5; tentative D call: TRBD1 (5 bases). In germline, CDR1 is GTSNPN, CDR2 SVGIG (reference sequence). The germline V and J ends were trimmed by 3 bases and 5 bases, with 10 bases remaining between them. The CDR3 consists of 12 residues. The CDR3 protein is CAWSRVGETQYF. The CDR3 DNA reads TGTGCCTGGAGCAGGGTTGGGGAGACCCAGTACTTC.

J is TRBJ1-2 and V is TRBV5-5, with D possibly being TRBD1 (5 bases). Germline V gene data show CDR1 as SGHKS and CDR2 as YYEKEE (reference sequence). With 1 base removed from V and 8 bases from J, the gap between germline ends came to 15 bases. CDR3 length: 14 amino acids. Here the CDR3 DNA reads TGTGCCAGCAGCTTGTTCAGGGCAGATGGGGGCTACACCTTC. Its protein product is CASSLFRADGGYTF.

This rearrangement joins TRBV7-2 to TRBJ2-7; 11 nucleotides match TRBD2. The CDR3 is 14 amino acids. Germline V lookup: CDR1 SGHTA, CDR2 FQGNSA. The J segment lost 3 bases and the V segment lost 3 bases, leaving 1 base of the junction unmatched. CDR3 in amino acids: CASSFTSGGYEQYF. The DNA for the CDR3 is TGTGCCAGCAGCTTTACTAGCGGGGGCTACGAGCAGTACTTC.

The CDR3 loop reads CASKGDQETQYF. The DNA of the CDR3 is TGTGCCAGCAAAGGGGATCAAGAGACCCAGTACTTC. The rearrangement uses TRBV25-1 and TRBJ2-5; perhaps TRBD1 as D (5 bases). The CDR3 is 12 residues long. Germline loops: CDR1 MGHDK, CDR2 SYGVNS. Deletions cut 7 bases from V and 2 bases from J, with 8 bases between.

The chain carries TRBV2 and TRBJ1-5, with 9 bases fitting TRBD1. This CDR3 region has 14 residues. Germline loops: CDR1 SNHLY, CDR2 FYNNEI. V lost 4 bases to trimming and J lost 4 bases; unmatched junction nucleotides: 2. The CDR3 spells CASSGDRANQPQHF. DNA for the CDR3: TGTGCCAGCAGTGGGGACAGGGCTAATCAGCCCCAGCATTTT.

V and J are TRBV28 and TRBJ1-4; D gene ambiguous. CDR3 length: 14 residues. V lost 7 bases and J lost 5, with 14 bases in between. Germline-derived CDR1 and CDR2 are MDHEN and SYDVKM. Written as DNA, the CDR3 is TGTGCCAGCATCGCCGGGGAAAAGAATGAAAAACTGTTTTTT. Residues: CASIAGEKNEKLFF.

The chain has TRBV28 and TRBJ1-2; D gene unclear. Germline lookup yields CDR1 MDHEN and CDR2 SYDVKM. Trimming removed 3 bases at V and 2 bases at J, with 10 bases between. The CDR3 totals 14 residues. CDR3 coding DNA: TGTGCCAGCAGTTTTGGAGGAGTGAACTATGGCTACACCTTC. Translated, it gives CASSFGGVNYGYTF.

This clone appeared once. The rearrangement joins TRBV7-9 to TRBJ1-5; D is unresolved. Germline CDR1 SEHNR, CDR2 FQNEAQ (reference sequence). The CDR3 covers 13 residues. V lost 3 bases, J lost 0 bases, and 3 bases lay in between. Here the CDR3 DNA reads TGTGCCAGCAGCTTCCATAGCAATCAGCCCCAGCATTTT. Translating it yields CASSFHSNQPQHF.

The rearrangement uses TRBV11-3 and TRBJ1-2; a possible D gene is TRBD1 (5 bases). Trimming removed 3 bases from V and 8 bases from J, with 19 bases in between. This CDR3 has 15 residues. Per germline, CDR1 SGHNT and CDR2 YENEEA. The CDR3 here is CASSFTGTYNVGYTF. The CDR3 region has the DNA TGTGCCAGCAGCTTCACAGGTACCTATAACGTGGGCTACACCTTC.

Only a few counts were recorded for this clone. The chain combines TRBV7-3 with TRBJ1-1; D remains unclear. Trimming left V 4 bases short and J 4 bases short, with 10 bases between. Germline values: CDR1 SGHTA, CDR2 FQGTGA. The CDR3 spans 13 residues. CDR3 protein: CASSYDWRTEAFF. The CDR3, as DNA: TGTGCCAGCAGCTATGACTGGCGCACTGAAGCTTTCTTT.

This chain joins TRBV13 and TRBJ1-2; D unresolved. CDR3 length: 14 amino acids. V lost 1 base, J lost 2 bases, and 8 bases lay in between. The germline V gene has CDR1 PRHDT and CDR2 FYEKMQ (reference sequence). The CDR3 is CASSLAAINYGYTF. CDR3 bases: TGTGCCAGCAGCTTAGCTGCGATAAACTATGGCTACACCTTC.